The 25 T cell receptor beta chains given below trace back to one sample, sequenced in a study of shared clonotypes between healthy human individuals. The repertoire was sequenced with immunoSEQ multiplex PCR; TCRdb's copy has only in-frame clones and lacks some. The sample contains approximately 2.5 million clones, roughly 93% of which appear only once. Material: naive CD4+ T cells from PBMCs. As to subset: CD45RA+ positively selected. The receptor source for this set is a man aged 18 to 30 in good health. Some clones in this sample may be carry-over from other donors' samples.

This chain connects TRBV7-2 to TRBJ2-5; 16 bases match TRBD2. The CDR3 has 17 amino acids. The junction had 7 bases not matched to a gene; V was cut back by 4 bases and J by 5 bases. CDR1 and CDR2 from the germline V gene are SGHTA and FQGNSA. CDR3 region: CASSSRGTSGRVETQYF. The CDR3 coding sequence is TGTGCCAGCAGCTCACGGGGGACTAGCGGGAGGGTGGAGACCCAGTACTTC.

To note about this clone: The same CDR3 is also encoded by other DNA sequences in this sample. CDR3 loop: CASRGAANTGELFF. CDR3 in DNA: TGTGCCAGCAGGGGAGCGGCGAACACCGGGGAGCTGTTTTTT. V is TRBV2 and J is TRBJ2-2; tentative D call: TRBD2 (5 bases). The CDR3 contains 14 residues. Germline values: CDR1 SNHLY, CDR2 FYNNEI. V lost 6 bases to trimming and J lost 0 bases, with 8 bases between them.

The CDR3 loop reads CASRDTSDTQYF. The CDR3 DNA sequence: TGTGCCAGCAGAGACACTTCAGATACGCAGTATTTT. The chain recombines TRBV6-1 with TRBJ2-3; D is unresolved. Trimming stripped 6 bases from V and 4 bases from J, with 8 bases between. This CDR3 has 12 amino acids. Germline V gives CDR1 MNHNS, CDR2 SASEGT.

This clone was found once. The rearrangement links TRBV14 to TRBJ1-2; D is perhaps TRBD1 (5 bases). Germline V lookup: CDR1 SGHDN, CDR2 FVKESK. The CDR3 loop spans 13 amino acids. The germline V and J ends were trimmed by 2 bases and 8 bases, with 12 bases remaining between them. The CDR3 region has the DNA TGTGCCAGCAGCCAAAACGGGGGTCTCGGCTACACCTTC. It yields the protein CASSQNGGLGYTF.

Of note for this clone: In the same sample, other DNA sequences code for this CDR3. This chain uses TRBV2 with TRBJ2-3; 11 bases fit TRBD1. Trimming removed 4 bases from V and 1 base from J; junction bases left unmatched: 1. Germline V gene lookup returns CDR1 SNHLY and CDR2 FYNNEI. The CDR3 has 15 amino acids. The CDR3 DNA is TGTGCCAGCAGTGCGGGACAGGGGGGCACAGATACGCAGTATTTT. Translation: CASSAGQGGTDTQYF. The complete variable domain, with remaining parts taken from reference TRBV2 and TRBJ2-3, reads EPEVTQTPSHQVTQMGQEVILRCVPISNHLYFYWYRQILGQKVEFLVSFYNNEISEKSEIFDDQFSVERPDGSNFTLKIRSTKLEDSAMYFCASSAGQGGTDTQYFGPGTRLTVL.

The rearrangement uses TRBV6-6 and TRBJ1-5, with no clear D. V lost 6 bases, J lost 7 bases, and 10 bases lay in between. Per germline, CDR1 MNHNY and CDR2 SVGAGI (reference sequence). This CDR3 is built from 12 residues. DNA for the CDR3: TGTGCCAGCAGCCGCCCCGGGCAGCCCCAGCATTTT. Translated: CASSRPGQPQHF.

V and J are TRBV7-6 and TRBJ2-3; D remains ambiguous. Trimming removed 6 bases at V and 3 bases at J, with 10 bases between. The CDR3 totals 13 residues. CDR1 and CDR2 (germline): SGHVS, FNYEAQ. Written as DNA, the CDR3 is TGTGCCAGCAGTCGGGCCCTGACAGATACGCAGTATTTT. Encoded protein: CASSRALTDTQYF.

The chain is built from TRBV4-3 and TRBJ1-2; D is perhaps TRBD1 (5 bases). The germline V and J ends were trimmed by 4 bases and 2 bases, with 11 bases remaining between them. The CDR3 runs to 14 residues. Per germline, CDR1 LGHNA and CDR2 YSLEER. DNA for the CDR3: TGCGCCAGCAGCCTCGAAAGGGGAAACTATGGCTACACCTTC. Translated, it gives CASSLERGNYGYTF.

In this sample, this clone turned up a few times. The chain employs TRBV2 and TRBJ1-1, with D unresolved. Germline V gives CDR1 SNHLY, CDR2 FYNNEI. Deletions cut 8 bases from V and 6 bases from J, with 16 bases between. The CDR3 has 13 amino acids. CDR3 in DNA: TGTGCCAGCTCTCAAGAGGGAGGGTCTGAAGCTTTCTTT. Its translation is CASSQEGGSEAFF. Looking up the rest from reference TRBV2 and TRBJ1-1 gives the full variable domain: EPEVTQTPSHQVTQMGQEVILRCVPISNHLYFYWYRQILGQKVEFLVSFYNNEISEKSEIFDDQFSVERPDGSNFTLKIRSTKLEDSAMYFCASSQEGGSEAFFGQGTRLTVV.

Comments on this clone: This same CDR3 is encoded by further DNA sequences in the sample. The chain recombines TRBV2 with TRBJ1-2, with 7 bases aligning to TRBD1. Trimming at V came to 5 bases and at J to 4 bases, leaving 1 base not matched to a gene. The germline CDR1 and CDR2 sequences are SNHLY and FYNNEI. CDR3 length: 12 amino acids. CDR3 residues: CASSRDSYGYTF. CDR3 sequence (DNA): TGTGCCAGCAGTAGGGACAGCTATGGCTACACCTTC.

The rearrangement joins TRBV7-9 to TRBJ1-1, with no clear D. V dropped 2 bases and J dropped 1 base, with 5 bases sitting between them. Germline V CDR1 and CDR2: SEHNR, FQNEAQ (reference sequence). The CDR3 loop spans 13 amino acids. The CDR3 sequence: CASSLTKNTEAFF. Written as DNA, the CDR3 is TGTGCCAGCAGCTTAACCAAGAACACTGAAGCTTTCTTT.

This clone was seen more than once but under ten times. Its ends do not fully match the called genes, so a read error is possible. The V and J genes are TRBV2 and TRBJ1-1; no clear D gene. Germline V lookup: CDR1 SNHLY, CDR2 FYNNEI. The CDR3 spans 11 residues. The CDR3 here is CASSEGGRSLF. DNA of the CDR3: TGTGCCAGCAGTGAAGGTGGCAGATCCCTCTTT.

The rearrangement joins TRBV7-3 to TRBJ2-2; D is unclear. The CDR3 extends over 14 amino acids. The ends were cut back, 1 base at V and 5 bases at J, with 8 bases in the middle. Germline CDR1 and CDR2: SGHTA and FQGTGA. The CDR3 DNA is TGTGCCAGCAGCTTAAGTTCAGAGACCGGGGAGCTGTTTTTT. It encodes CASSLSSETGELFF.

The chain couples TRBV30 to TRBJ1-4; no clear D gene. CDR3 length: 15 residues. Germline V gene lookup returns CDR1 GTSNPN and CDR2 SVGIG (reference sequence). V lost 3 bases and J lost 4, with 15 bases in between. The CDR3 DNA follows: TGTGCCTGGAGGGCCAGGCTGAAACTTAATGAAAAACTGTTTTTT. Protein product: CAWRARLKLNEKLFF.

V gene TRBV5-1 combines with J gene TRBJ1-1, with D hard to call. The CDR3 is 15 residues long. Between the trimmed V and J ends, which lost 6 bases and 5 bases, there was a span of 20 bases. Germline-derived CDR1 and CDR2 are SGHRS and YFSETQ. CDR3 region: CASKALQTEGTEAFF. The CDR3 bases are TGCGCCAGCAAAGCCCTCCAAACCGAGGGAACTGAAGCTTTCTTT.

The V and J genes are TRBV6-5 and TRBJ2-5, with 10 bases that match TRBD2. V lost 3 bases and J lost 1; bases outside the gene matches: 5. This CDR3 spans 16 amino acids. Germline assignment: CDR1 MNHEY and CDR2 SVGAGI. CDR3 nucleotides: TGTGCCAGCAGTTATCGACTAGCGGGTGTCCAAGAGACCCAGTACTTC. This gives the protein CASSYRLAGVQETQYF.

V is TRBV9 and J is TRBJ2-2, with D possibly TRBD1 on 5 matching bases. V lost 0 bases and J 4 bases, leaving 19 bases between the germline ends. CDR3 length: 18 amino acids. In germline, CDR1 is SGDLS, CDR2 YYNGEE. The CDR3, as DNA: TGTGCCAGCAGCGTAGACGTGGGCAGGGCGCGGAGCACCGGGGAGCTGTTTTTT. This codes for CASSVDVGRARSTGELFF. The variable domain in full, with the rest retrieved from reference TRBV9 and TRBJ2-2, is DSGVTQTPKHLITATGQRVTLRCSPRSGDLSVYWYQQSLDQGLQFLIQYYNGEERAKGNILERFSAQQFPDLHSELNLSSLELGDSALYFCASSVDVGRARSTGELFFGEGSRLTVL.

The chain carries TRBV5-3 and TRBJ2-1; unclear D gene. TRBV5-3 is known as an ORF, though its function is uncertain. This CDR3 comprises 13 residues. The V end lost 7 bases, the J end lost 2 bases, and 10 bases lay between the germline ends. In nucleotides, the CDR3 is TGTGCCAGAGTTGTCGGAACCTACAATGAGCAGTTCTTC. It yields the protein CARVVGTYNEQFF.

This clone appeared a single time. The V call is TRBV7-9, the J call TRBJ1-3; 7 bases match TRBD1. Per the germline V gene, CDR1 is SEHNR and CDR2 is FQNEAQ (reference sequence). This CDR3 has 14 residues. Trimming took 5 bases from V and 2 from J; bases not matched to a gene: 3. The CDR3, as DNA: TGTGCCAGCAGCGTGACAGGGACTGGAAACACCATATATTTT. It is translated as CASSVTGTGNTIYF.

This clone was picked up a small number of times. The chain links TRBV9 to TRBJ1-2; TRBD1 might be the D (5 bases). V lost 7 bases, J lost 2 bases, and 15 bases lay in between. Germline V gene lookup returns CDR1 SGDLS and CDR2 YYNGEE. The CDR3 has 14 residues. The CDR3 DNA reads TGTGCCAGCCGGGGGGTCGAGAGAAACTATGGCTACACCTTC. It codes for CASRGVERNYGYTF. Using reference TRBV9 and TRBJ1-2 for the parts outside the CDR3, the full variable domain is DSGVTQTPKHLITATGQRVTLRCSPRSGDLSVYWYQQSLDQGLQFLIQYYNGEERAKGNILERFSAQQFPDLHSELNLSSLELGDSALYFCASRGVERNYGYTFGSGTRLTVV.

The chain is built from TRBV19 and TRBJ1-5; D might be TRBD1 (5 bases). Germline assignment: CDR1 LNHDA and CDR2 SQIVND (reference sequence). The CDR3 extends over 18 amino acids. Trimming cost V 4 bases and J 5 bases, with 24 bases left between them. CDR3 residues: CASSTITPTGLSDQPQHF. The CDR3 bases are TGTGCCAGTAGTACCATAACACCAACAGGTCTAAGCGATCAGCCCCAGCATTTT. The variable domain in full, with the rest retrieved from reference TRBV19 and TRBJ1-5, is DGGITQSPKYLFRKEGQNVTLSCEQNLNHDAMYWYRQDPGQGLRLIYYSQIVNDFQKGDIAEGYSVSREKKESFPLTVTSAQKNPTAFYLCASSTITPTGLSDQPQHFGDGTRLSIL.

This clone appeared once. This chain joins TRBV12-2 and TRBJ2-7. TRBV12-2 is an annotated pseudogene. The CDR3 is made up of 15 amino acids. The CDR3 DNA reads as TGTGCAAGTCGCTTAGTGGAATCCATGCGCTACGAGCAGTACTTC. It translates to CASRLVESMRYEQYF.

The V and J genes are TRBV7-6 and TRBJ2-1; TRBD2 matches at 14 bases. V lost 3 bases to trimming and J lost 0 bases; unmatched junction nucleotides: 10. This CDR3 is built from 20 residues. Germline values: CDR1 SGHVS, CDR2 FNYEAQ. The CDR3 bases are TGTGCCAGCAGCTTGGGACTAGCGGGAGAGCCTCCTAGCTCCTACAATGAGCAGTTCTTC. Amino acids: CASSLGLAGEPPSSYNEQFF.

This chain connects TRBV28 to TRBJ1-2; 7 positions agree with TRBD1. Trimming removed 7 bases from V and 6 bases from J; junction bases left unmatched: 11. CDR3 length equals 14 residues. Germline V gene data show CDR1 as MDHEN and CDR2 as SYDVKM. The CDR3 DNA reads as TGTGCCAGCACCCCCCTGACAGGGATAAATGGCTACACCTTC. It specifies CASTPLTGINGYTF.

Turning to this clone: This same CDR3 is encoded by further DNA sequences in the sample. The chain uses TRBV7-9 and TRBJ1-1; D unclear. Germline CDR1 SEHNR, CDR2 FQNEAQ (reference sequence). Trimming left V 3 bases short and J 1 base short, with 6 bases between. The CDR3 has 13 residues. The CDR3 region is CASSLSGNTEAFF. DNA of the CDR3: TGTGCCAGCAGCTTGTCAGGGAACACTGAAGCTTTCTTT.